This T cell receptor (beta chain) derives from a study of CD8 T cells in Susac syndrome. This CDR3 has 16 residues. The germline V and J ends were trimmed by 3 bases and 3 bases, with 17 bases remaining between them. The germline CDR1 and CDR2 sequences are PRHDT and FYEKMQ (reference sequence). An amount of RNA that ranged from roughly 0.5 to 1 ug was reverse transcribed with random hexamers. Across 54 Vbeta and 13 Jbeta, immunoSEQ multiplex PCR amplified TCR beta CDR3. TCRdb itself ran the immunoSEQ multiplex PCR reads through MiXCR, one entry per CDR3 protein. This sample has 150,000 to 200,000 distinct CDR3 sequences, with roughly 94% found just once. This clonotype appeared a single time. Its antigen remains unknown. Study-wide results and limits: Individuals included in the TCR sequencing and HLA analysis were acknowledged by the study to be relatively few in number.

The receptor was derived from a human donor in good health. This chain connects TRBV13 to TRBJ2-5, with no clear D. Sequenced: CD4+ T cells from PBMCs. The CDR3 protein is CASSFRPGGSEETQYF. Written as DNA, the CDR3 is TGTGCCAGCAGCTTTCGTCCAGGTGGATCCGAAGAGACCCAGTACTTC.